One and the same sample provided the 23 T cell receptor beta chains below, sequenced in a study of T cells after posttransplantation cyclophosphamide. Method: immunoSEQ multiplex PCR; TCRdb's copy keeps in-frame clones and lacks some. In total the sample includes roughly 25,000 clones, none of them seen once. Cyclophosphamide on days +3 and +4 followed busulfan-fludarabine conditioning and a marrow graft. The sample in question was PBMCs, obtained after allogeneic stem cell transplant with posttransplant cyclophosphamide. These receptors all stem from a young adult male patient who received an allogeneic stem cell transplant from a related donor, was CMV-positive, and had no GVHD. Some T cells may be provided by the graft donor.

This clone was seen ten or more times. This chain uses TRBV11-1 with TRBJ2-1; maybe TRBD2 (6 bases). Germline CDR1 SGHAT, CDR2 FQDESV (reference sequence). The CDR3 is 15 residues long. V shed 5 bases and J shed 4 bases, with 15 bases lying between them. The CDR3 here is CASSRDSQRYNEQFF. The DNA of the CDR3 is TGTGCCAGCAGCCGGGACTCGCAACGGTACAATGAGCAGTTCTTC.

Many counts were recorded for this clone. This chain connects TRBV2 to TRBJ2-7; D gene unclear. The CDR3 loop spans 9 amino acids. V lost 9 bases and J 4 bases, leaving 4 bases between the germline ends. CDR1 and CDR2 (germline): SNHLY, FYNNEI. CDR3 DNA: TGTGCCAGGTCGTACGAGCAGTACTTC. This translates into CARSYEQYF.

This clone appeared many times. For the CDR3, the DNA is TGTGCCAGCAGCGTCCGACTAGCGGGGGGGCCGAACACAGATACGCAGTATTTT. This translates into CASSVRLAGGPNTDTQYF. V and J are TRBV9 and TRBJ2-3; 14 bases are shared with TRBD2. The CDR3 totals 18 residues. The V gene end was trimmed by 2 bases and the J gene end by 2 bases; junction bases not matched to a gene: 7. The V gene's germline CDR1 is SGDLS and CDR2 YYNGEE.

The table lists this clone with many counts. The rearrangement uses TRBV30 and TRBJ2-2; D possibly corresponds to TRBD1 (6 bases). Trimming cost V 0 bases and J 5 bases, with 10 bases left between them. The germline gives CDR1 GTSNPN, CDR2 SVGIG (reference sequence). This CDR3 contains 14 residues. The CDR3 protein is CAWSVQGWTGELFF. The CDR3 nucleotides read TGTGCCTGGAGTGTACAGGGATGGACCGGGGAGCTGTTTTTT. The full variable domain, with the rest looked up from reference TRBV30 and TRBJ2-2, is SQTIHQWPATLVQPVGSPLSLECTVEGTSNPNLYWYRQAAGRGLQLLFYSVGIGQISSEVPQNLSASRPQDRQFILSSKKLLLSDSGFYLCAWSVQGWTGELFFGEGSRLTVL.

At least ten counts were recorded for this clone. The V call is TRBV28, the J call TRBJ2-7; D gene uncertain. Germline CDR1 and CDR2: MDHEN and SYDVKM. The CDR3 consists of 16 residues. Trimming left V 2 bases short and J 3 bases short, with 17 bases between. The CDR3 spells CASSLNYRSASYEQYF. The CDR3 DNA is TGTGCCAGCAGTTTAAACTACCGCTCTGCAAGCTACGAGCAGTACTTC.

This clone was counted at least ten times. This rearrangement joins TRBV5-1 to TRBJ2-1; D might be TRBD1 (7 bases). Germline V gives CDR1 SGHRS, CDR2 YFSETQ. This CDR3 has 16 amino acids. The ends were cut back, 0 bases at V and 3 bases at J, with 13 bases in the middle. The CDR3 DNA sequence: TGCGCCAGCAGCTTGGGGGGGGACAGTTTCTACAATGAGCAGTTCTTC. It codes for CASSLGGDSFYNEQFF.

This chain uses TRBV5-1 with TRBJ2-3; 10 bases line up with TRBD1. V lost 4 bases to trimming and J lost 0 bases; unmatched junction nucleotides: 8. The germline V gene has CDR1 SGHRS and CDR2 YFSETQ. The length of the CDR3 is 17 residues. The CDR3 nucleotides are TGCGCCAGCAGCCTCGGACAGGGGGGTACTAGCACAGATACGCAGTATTTT. This codes for CASSLGQGGTSTDTQYF.

In its sample, this clone was seen many times. The chain uses TRBV29-1 and TRBJ2-7; 7 bases line up with TRBD1. In germline, CDR1 is SQVTM, CDR2 ANQGSEA. Trimming removed 1 base from V and 7 bases from J; junction bases left unmatched: 10. CDR3 length equals 14 residues. This chain's CDR3 is CSVEGPGQTGEQYF. CDR3 DNA sequence: TGCAGCGTTGAAGGCCCGGGACAGACTGGAGAGCAGTACTTC.

V and J are TRBV11-2 and TRBJ2-3; D may be TRBD2 (6 bases). In germline, CDR1 is SGHAT, CDR2 FQNNGV. Trimming stripped 4 bases from V and 0 bases from J, with 8 bases between. The CDR3 covers 14 residues. The CDR3 region is CASSSGTSTDTQYF. The CDR3 DNA reads TGTGCCAGCAGCTCGGGGACTAGCACAGATACGCAGTATTTT.

This clone was recorded at least ten times. The rearrangement joins TRBV19 to TRBJ2-3; D unresolved. Trimming took off 4 bases at V and 4 bases at J, with 12 bases between the two ends. Germline loops: CDR1 LNHDA, CDR2 SQIVND (reference sequence). The CDR3 length is 14 residues. CDR3 region: CASSKSGWADTQYF. CDR3 in DNA: TGTGCCAGTAGTAAATCGGGTTGGGCAGATACGCAGTATTTT.

This clone was seen many times. The chain has TRBV16 and TRBJ1-2; D gene unclear. The CDR3 consists of 12 residues. V was trimmed by 4 bases and J by 8 bases, leaving 11 bases between them. Per germline, CDR1 KGHSY and CDR2 FQNENV. CDR3 protein: CASSPGSNGYTF. The CDR3 DNA is TGTGCCAGCAGCCCTGGGAGTAACGGCTACACCTTC. The entire variable domain, with the rest obtained from reference TRBV16 and TRBJ1-2, is as follows: GEEVAQTPKHLVRGEGQKAKLYCAPIKGHSYVFWYQQVLKNEFKFLISFQNENVFDETGMPKERFSAKCLPNSPCSLEIQATKLEDSAVYFCASSPGSNGYTFGSGTRLTVV.

This clone occurred many times. The chain combines TRBV29-1 with TRBJ1-1; D might be TRBD1 (6 bases). Trimming pared 2 bases from V and 11 bases from J, leaving 9 bases between. The CDR3 sequence is 10 residues long. Germline loops: CDR1 SQVTM, CDR2 ANQGSEA. CDR3 bases: TGCAGCGTTGAATGGGGGGGCGCTTTCTTT. Its protein is CSVEWGGAFF. Full variable domain (missing parts from reference TRBV29-1 and TRBJ1-1): SAVISQKPSRDICQRGTSLTIQCQVDSQVTMMFWYRQQPGQSLTLIATANQGSEATYESGFVIDKFPISRPNLTFSTLTVSNMSPEDSSIYLCSVEWGGAFFGQGTRLTVV.

Many counts were recorded for this clone. J is TRBJ2-1 and V is TRBV11-1, with TRBD2 matching 11 bases. This CDR3 comprises 15 residues. Germline loops: CDR1 SGHAT, CDR2 FQDESV (reference sequence). With V trimmed by 6 bases and J by 4 bases, 5 bases remained unmatched. CDR3 bases: TGTGCCAGCAGATCGACTAGCGGGGTATACAATGAGCAGTTCTTC. It is translated as CASRSTSGVYNEQFF.

The sample holds many counts of this clone. The gene calls are TRBV9 and TRBJ2-3, with 9 nucleotides matching TRBD2. Germline loops: CDR1 SGDLS, CDR2 YYNGEE. The CDR3 spans 17 residues. Trimming removed 0 bases from V and 4 bases from J; junction bases left unmatched: 9. CDR3 residues: CASSVAASGGMADTQYF. The CDR3 coding sequence is TGTGCCAGCAGCGTAGCGGCCAGCGGGGGGATGGCAGATACGCAGTATTTT.

The table lists this clone with many counts. The chain employs TRBV6-5 and TRBJ2-1; a weak D match, TRBD1 (5 bases). The CDR3 has 13 amino acids. The germline CDR1 and CDR2 sequences are MNHEY and SVGAGI. V lost 0 bases, J lost 9 bases, and 9 bases lay in between. The CDR3 spells CASSYSGLGEQFF. CDR3 DNA sequence: TGTGCCAGCAGTTACTCGGGGCTTGGTGAGCAGTTCTTC.

This clone was counted between two and nine times. The rearrangement links TRBV15 to TRBJ2-2; 8 bases line up with TRBD2. The V gene's germline CDR1 is LNHNV and CDR2 YYDKDF (reference sequence). This CDR3 has 17 residues. Germline trimming cut 1 base from V and 0 bases from J; bases unmatched to any gene: 4. This CDR3 reads CATSRGLAGSNTGELFF. The CDR3 DNA reads as TGTGCCACCAGCAGAGGTTTAGCGGGATCGAACACCGGGGAGCTGTTTTTT.

At least ten counts were recorded for this clone. The chain joins TRBV7-2 to TRBJ2-7, with 8 bases lining up with TRBD2. Trimming cost V 1 base and J 2 bases; bases outside gene matches: 1. Germline V CDR1 and CDR2: SGHTA, FQGNSA. CDR3 size: 14 residues. This CDR3 reads CASSLEAGAYEQYF. The CDR3 bases are TGTGCCAGCAGCTTAGAAGCGGGGGCCTACGAGCAGTACTTC.

This clone has at least ten counts. The chain couples TRBV14 to TRBJ2-5; 8 nucleotides match TRBD1. The germline gives CDR1 SGHDN, CDR2 FVKESK. After removal of 1 base from V and 6 bases from J, the junction contained 10 bases not matched to a gene. This CDR3 spans 16 amino acids. CDR3 region: CASSQARDRNWKTQYF. The CDR3 region has the DNA TGTGCCAGCAGCCAAGCCCGGGACAGGAATTGGAAGACCCAGTACTTC.

In this sample, this clone turned up many times. The V gene is TRBV14, the J gene TRBJ1-4; TRBD1 matches 8 bases. Germline V lookup: CDR1 SGHDN, CDR2 FVKESK. Trimming removed 1 base from V and 8 bases from J; junction bases left unmatched: 6. The CDR3 runs to 15 residues. CDR3 protein: CASSQARGRGEKLFF. Written as DNA, the CDR3 is TGTGCCAGCAGCCAAGCCAGGGGGCGCGGAGAAAAACTGTTTTTT.

This clone was found many times. CDR3 sequence: CASREIGGNQPQHF. For the CDR3, the DNA is TGTGCCAGCAGAGAGATCGGGGGGAATCAGCCCCAGCATTTT. The chain employs TRBV6-5 and TRBJ1-5, with D tentatively TRBD1 (5 bases). V was clipped by 6 bases and J by 4 bases, with 13 bases between them. Per germline, CDR1 MNHEY and CDR2 SVGAGI. This CDR3 is 14 amino acids long.

There are many counts of this clone. V usage is TRBV7-9 and J usage is TRBJ2-5, with D possibly TRBD1 on 5 matching bases. Germline V gene sequence: CDR1 SEHNR, CDR2 FQNEAQ (reference sequence). Trimming took 1 base from V and 4 from J, leaving 10 bases between them. This CDR3 contains 14 residues. The CDR3 region has the DNA TGTGCCAGCAGCTTAGTTTCAGGGTTAGAGACCCAGTACTTC. As protein: CASSLVSGLETQYF.

This clone appeared many times. The CDR3 DNA reads TGTGCCAGCAGTGTGCTAGCGGGAGAATCGACCCAGTACTTC. As protein: CASSVLAGESTQYF. The chain joins TRBV2 to TRBJ2-5; TRBD2 matches 10 bases. The V gene's germline CDR1 is SNHLY and CDR2 FYNNEI. This CDR3 is 14 amino acids long. V trimming: 4 bases; J trimming: 7 bases; junction bases outside the gene matches: 6.

In this sample, this clone turned up many times. This rearrangement joins TRBV28 to TRBJ2-7, with 8 nucleotides matching TRBD1. Per the germline V gene, CDR1 is MDHEN and CDR2 is SYDVKM. The V and J ends lost 6 bases and 1 base, in that order; junction bases with no gene match: 2. The CDR3 consists of 13 residues. This CDR3 reads CASRTGESYEQYF. CDR3 DNA: TGTGCCAGCAGGACAGGGGAGTCCTACGAGCAGTACTTC.